This TCR beta chain was identified during a study of neurological immune-mediated disorders. Whole-study findings and limits: Among 34 multiple sclerosis patients, phylogenetic grouping put the repertoires of 18 into a single related-CDR3 cluster, a possible signature. Expansion of TCR clones was greatest in HTLV-1-associated myelopathy and smallest in multiple sclerosis, where it fell below that of healthy controls. The multiple sclerosis repertoire cluster was associated with no clinical or MRI feature.

TCRdb passed the 5' RACE reads through MiXCR, listing each CDR3 protein once. The sample lists around 66,000 distinct CDR3 sequences; 4.8% were seen once. V was trimmed by 0 bases and J by 5 bases, leaving 11 bases between them. The CDR3 runs 14 residues. Germline loops: CDR1 SGHRS, CDR2 YFSETQ. Stored at -80 C, 2 million PBMCs were the source of the unsorted libraries. This clonotype was counted ten times or more. What it binds is not known. Sequenced sample: PBMCs. The clonotype was recovered from a woman aged 70 to 79 with multiple sclerosis. The chain joins TRBV5-1 to TRBJ2-5, with D unclear. DNA for the CDR3: TGCGCCAGCAGCTTGGATCCAGCGATCGAGACCCAGTACTTC. This translates into CASSLDPAIETQYF.